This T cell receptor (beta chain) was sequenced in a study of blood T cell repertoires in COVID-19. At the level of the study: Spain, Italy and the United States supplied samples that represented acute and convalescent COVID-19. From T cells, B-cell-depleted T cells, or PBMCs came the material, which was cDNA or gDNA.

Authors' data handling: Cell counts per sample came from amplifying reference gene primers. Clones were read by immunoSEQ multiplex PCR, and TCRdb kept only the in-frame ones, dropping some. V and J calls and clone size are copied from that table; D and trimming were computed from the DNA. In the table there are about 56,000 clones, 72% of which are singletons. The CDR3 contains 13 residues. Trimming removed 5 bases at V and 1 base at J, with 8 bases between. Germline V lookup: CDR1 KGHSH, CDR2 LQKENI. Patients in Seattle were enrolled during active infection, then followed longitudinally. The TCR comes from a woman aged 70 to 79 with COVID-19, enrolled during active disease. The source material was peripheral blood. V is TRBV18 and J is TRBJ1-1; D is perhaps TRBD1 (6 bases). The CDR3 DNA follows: TGTGCCAGCTCAGAACAGGGGAACACTGAAGCTTTCTTT. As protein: CASSEQGNTEAFF.